The 22 T cell receptor beta chains given below trace back to one sample, sequenced in a study of shared clonotypes between healthy human individuals. Clones were read by immunoSEQ multiplex PCR, and TCRdb kept only the in-frame ones, dropping some. This table has a few million clones, 93% appearing once. Sequencing was performed on naive CD4+ T cells from PBMCs. This sample's subset: CD45RA+ positively selected. Every receptor here comes from a man younger than 35 in good health. Some clones in this sample may be carry-over from other donors' samples.

This sequence joins TRBV29-1 and TRBJ2-7; 10 bases map to TRBD2. This CDR3 contains 17 residues. Unmatched junction bases numbered 14, after V lost 3 bases and J lost 3 bases. CDR1 SQVTM and CDR2 ANQGSEA come from the germline V gene. The CDR3 bases are TGCAGCGTTGATAGGTCACTAGCGGGGCCGCGTGGCTACGAGCAGTACTTC. It yields the protein CSVDRSLAGPRGYEQYF.

V gene TRBV27 combines with J gene TRBJ1-1; no definite D call. This CDR3 has 14 residues. Trimming pared 7 bases from V and 6 bases from J, leaving 18 bases between. Germline V gene sequence: CDR1 MNHEY, CDR2 SMNVEV (reference sequence). DNA for the CDR3: TGTGCCAGCACAGGCAGGTCCAAGTGGGCTGAAGCTTTCTTT. It codes for CASTGRSKWAEAFF.

The chain is built from TRBV9 and TRBJ2-2, with 9 nucleotides matching TRBD2. V was pared by 3 bases and J by 3 bases, with 3 bases of the junction left unmatched. The CDR3 spans 15 residues. Germline lookup yields CDR1 SGDLS and CDR2 YYNGEE. This CDR3 reads CASSGGLAYTGELFF. The CDR3 DNA sequence: TGTGCCAGCAGCGGGGGACTAGCCTACACCGGGGAGCTGTTTTTT.

This chain connects TRBV18 to TRBJ1-4, with D possibly matching TRBD1 (6 bases). Trimming removed 3 bases from V and 7 bases from J, with 9 bases in between. CDR1 and CDR2 from the germline V gene are KGHSH and LQKENI. There are 13 residues in the CDR3. DNA for the CDR3: TGTGCCAGCTCACCCAACAGGGTTGAAAAACTGTTTTTT. Its protein product is CASSPNRVEKLFF.

The rearrangement uses TRBV18 and TRBJ1-5; D not certain. Germline values: CDR1 KGHSH, CDR2 LQKENI. This CDR3 contains 15 residues. V lost 3 bases and J lost 3, with 12 bases in between. CDR3 region: CASSPQGNFNQPQHF. The CDR3 coding sequence is TGTGCCAGCTCACCTCAAGGGAATTTCAATCAGCCCCAGCATTTT.

The chain couples TRBV2 to TRBJ1-1, with D tentatively TRBD1 (5 bases). The V gene lost 7 bases and the J gene lost 3 bases, with 18 bases spanning the gap. Germline V lookup: CDR1 SNHLY, CDR2 FYNNEI. The CDR3 covers 15 residues. CDR3 loop: CASTPFSVRDTEAFF. The CDR3 coding sequence is TGTGCCAGCACCCCGTTCTCGGTCAGGGACACTGAAGCTTTCTTT.

The V call is TRBV14, the J call TRBJ1-1; D call uncertain. The germline V and J ends were trimmed by 5 bases and 5 bases, with 15 bases remaining between them. This CDR3 spans 14 amino acids. CDR1 is SGHDN, CDR2 FVKESK, per germline. Written as DNA, the CDR3 is TGTGCCAGCAGCTTACGGGCCTCGAGGACTGAAGCTTTCTTT. As protein: CASSLRASRTEAFF.

In the case of this clone: Other DNA sequences in the same sample also yield this CDR3. This sequence joins TRBV14 and TRBJ2-1, with D unresolved. CDR1 and CDR2 from the germline V gene are SGHDN and FVKESK. With 4 bases removed from V and 1 base from J, the gap between germline ends came to 5 bases. The CDR3 totals 13 residues. CDR3 in DNA: TGTGCCAGCAGCCGAAGGTCCTACAATGAGCAGTTCTTC. Amino acid sequence: CASSRRSYNEQFF.

The J gene is TRBJ2-1, the V gene TRBV28; D unresolved. This CDR3 region has 12 residues. V lost 4 bases, J lost 8 bases, and 9 bases lay in between. From germline, CDR1 is MDHEN and CDR2 SYDVKM. The CDR3 DNA is TGTGCCAGCAGTTCTCTTACGGATGAGCAGTTCTTC. This sequence encodes CASSSLTDEQFF.

The genes are TRBV5-1 and TRBJ2-5, with D possibly matching TRBD2 (5 bases). The CDR3 totals 16 residues. V lost 0 bases to trimming and J lost 4 bases, with 16 bases between them. Germline CDR1 and CDR2: SGHRS and YFSETQ. CDR3 coding DNA: TGCGCCAGCAGCTTGGCCGGTCAGGCGGCGGGAGAGACCCAGTACTTC. Protein product: CASSLAGQAAGETQYF.

This chain joins TRBV18 and TRBJ1-1; 11 positions match TRBD1. CDR1 KGHSH and CDR2 LQKENI come from the germline V gene. This CDR3 has 14 amino acids. J lost 5 bases, V lost 4 bases, and 3 bases had no gene match. The CDR3 here is CASSLGQGATEAFF. The CDR3, as DNA: TGTGCCAGCTCACTCGGACAGGGGGCAACTGAAGCTTTCTTT.

The chain is built from TRBV27 and TRBJ2-3, with 14 bases fitting TRBD2. Losses at the gene ends were 5 bases for V and 4 bases for J; bases not matched to a gene: 11. The CDR3 runs 18 residues. CDR1 is MNHEY and CDR2 is SMNVEV in the germline V gene (reference sequence). DNA for the CDR3: TGTGCCAGCAGTCTGGGGACTAGCGGGAGTGGAGGCGCAGATACGCAGTATTTT. Translating gives CASSLGTSGSGGADTQYF.

This clone was recorded a few times. The V call is TRBV19, the J call TRBJ1-5; 7 bases fit TRBD1. The V gene end was trimmed by 6 bases and the J gene end by 3 bases; junction bases not matched to a gene: 11. This CDR3 comprises 16 residues. In germline, CDR1 is LNHDA, CDR2 SQIVND (reference sequence). CDR3 nucleotides: TGTGCCAGTAGATCGGACAGGCCTCGGAACAATCAGCCCCAGCATTTT. This translates into CASRSDRPRNNQPQHF.

CDR3 in DNA: TGCGCCAGCAGCTTGGACAGGCTACCAAATGAGCAGTTCTTC. As protein: CASSLDRLPNEQFF. The genes are TRBV5-1 and TRBJ2-1; D might be TRBD1 (5 bases). The CDR3 extends over 14 amino acids. Trimming pared 0 bases from V and 7 bases from J, leaving 11 bases between. Per germline, CDR1 SGHRS and CDR2 YFSETQ.

This chain uses TRBV19 with TRBJ1-4, with D possibly being TRBD1 (6 bases). The ends were cut back, 7 bases at V and 7 bases at J, with 16 bases in the middle. This CDR3 is built from 14 residues. Germline values: CDR1 LNHDA, CDR2 SQIVND (reference sequence). The CDR3 DNA reads as TGTGCCAGTACGGTAGGGACACCGGTTGAAAAACTGTTTTTT. It encodes CASTVGTPVEKLFF.

This chain connects TRBV5-1 to TRBJ2-1; 13 bases fit TRBD2. The CDR3 spans 22 residues. With 0 bases clipped from V and 2 bases from J, the junction kept 17 bases outside the gene matches. CDR1 and CDR2 (germline): SGHRS, YFSETQ. CDR3 sequence reads: CASSLAGRTSGRAPVAYNEQFF. CDR3 nucleotides: TGCGCCAGCAGCTTGGCCGGGCGTACTAGCGGGAGGGCCCCGGTAGCCTACAATGAGCAGTTCTTC.

This rearrangement joins TRBV5-6 to TRBJ1-1; D possibly corresponds to TRBD1 (5 bases). Per the germline V gene, CDR1 is SGHDT and CDR2 is YYEEEE. The CDR3 is 13 residues long. Trimming stripped 3 bases from V and 3 bases from J, with 9 bases between. The DNA for the CDR3 is TGTGCCAGCAGCTCCCGCAGGGACACTGAAGCTTTCTTT. This encodes CASSSRRDTEAFF.

This chain connects TRBV7-2 to TRBJ2-7; D unresolved. V was cut by 5 bases and J by 5 bases, with 10 bases left in between. The CDR3 is 12 residues long. Germline V gene sequence: CDR1 SGHTA, CDR2 FQGNSA. DNA of the CDR3: TGTGCCAGCAGCGAAAACACTAACGAGCAGTACTTC. Amino acids: CASSENTNEQYF.

On this clone itself: Other nucleotide sequences from this sample produce the same CDR3. The CDR3 loop reads CASSTGVATNEKLFF. CDR3 nucleotides: TGCGCCAGCAGTACAGGGGTTGCAACTAATGAAAAACTGTTTTTT. The rearrangement links TRBV5-1 to TRBJ1-4; 7 bases are a match to TRBD1. The CDR3 runs 15 residues. V shed 5 bases, J shed 0 bases, and the junction held 4 bases outside the gene matches. Per germline, CDR1 SGHRS and CDR2 YFSETQ.

This clone was observed a single time. V and J are TRBV15 and TRBJ2-3; possibly TRBD1 for D (6 bases). Germline values: CDR1 LNHNV, CDR2 YYDKDF (reference sequence). Trimming left V 1 base short and J 15 bases short, with 14 bases between. The CDR3 loop spans 12 amino acids. CDR3: CATSRARDNKYF. In DNA form, the CDR3 reads TGTGCCACCAGCAGAGCTAGGGACAATAAATATTTT.

The J gene is TRBJ2-2, the V gene TRBV5-1; D call uncertain. CDR1 and CDR2 from the germline V gene are SGHRS and YFSETQ. The V gene lost 4 bases and the J gene lost 1 base, with 8 bases spanning the gap. CDR3 size: 14 residues. This chain's CDR3 is CASSATRNTGELFF. In DNA form, the CDR3 reads TGCGCCAGCAGCGCGACGAGGAACACCGGGGAGCTGTTTTTT.

V gene TRBV11-3 combines with J gene TRBJ1-5; D possibly corresponds to TRBD1 (6 bases). V lost 0 bases and J 1 base, leaving 16 bases between the germline ends. The germline V gene encodes CDR1 SGHNT and CDR2 YENEEA. This CDR3 region has 18 residues. DNA for the CDR3: TGTGCCAGCAGCTTAGAAAACCGGGGGGGGCAGAGCAATCAGCCCCAGCATTTT. Its translation is CASSLENRGGQSNQPQHF.